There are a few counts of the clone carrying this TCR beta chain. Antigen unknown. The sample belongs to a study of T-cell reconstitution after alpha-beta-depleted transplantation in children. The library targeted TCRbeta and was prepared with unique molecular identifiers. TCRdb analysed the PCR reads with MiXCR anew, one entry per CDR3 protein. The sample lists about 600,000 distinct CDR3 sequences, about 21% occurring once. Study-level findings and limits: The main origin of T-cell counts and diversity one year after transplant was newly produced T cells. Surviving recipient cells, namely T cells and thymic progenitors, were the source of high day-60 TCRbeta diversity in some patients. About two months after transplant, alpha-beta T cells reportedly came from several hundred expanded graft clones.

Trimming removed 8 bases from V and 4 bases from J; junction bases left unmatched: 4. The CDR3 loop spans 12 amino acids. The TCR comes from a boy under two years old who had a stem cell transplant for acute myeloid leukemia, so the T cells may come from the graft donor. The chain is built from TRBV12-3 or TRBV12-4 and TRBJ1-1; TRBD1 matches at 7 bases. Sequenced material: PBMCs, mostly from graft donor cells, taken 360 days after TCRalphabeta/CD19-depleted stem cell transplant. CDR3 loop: CASVRGVTEAFF. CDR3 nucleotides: TGTGCCAGCGTCAGGGGGGTCACTGAAGCTTTCTTT.